These T cell receptor beta chains were read from a single sample in a study of radiation and T cells in renal cell carcinoma. TCRdb's copy holds only in-frame clones and misses some; the assay was immunoSEQ multiplex PCR. The sample lists 100,000 to 150,000 clones; around 81% were seen once. Here the sequenced sample was blood, taken from a patient whose treatment included radiotherapy and nephrectomy. These receptors were collected from a man in his forties or fifties with renal cell carcinoma. CDR3s include the opening cysteine and the closing phenylalanine or tryptophan. Each record gives: V gene, clone size, D gene, J gene, CDR3 protein, CDR3 DNA. D genes are given only for firm matches. Only some rows state a clone size, as once, few, many or a class for expanded clones.

TRBV28,-,-,TRBJ1-6,CASSLSGSNSPLHF,TGTGCCAGCAGTTTATCAGGGTCCAATTCACCCCTCCACTTT
TRBV4-3,-,TRBD1,TRBJ2-5,CASSQDRSSETQYF,TGCGCCAGCAGCCAGGACAGGTCGAGTGAGACCCAGTACTTC
TRBV19,-,-,TRBJ1-4,CASSKGTTNEKLFF,TGTGCCAGTAGTAAGGGGACAACTAATGAAAAACTGTTTTTT
TRBV27,-,TRBD2,TRBJ2-1,CASSPRASGGAGEQFF,TGTGCCAGCAGTCCCCGGGCTAGCGGGGGGGCCGGTGAGCAGTTCTTC
TRBV30,-,-,TRBJ2-5,CAWSRRAARETQYF,TGTGCCTGGAGTCGACGGGCCGCCAGGGAGACCCAGTACTTC
TRBV19,-,TRBD1,TRBJ2-1,CASGDRGISYNEQFF,TGTGCCAGTGGAGACAGGGGTATCTCCTACAATGAGCAGTTCTTC
TRBV5-8,-,-,TRBJ1-1,CASSLVGGPTEAFF,TGTGCCAGCAGCTTGGTTGGGGGCCCCACTGAAGCTTTCTTT
TRBV9,-,-,TRBJ2-5,CASSVGFRSETQYF,TGTGCCAGCAGCGTAGGGTTCCGCTCAGAGACCCAGTACTTC
TRBV6-6,-,-,TRBJ2-1,CASSLGSEVNEQFF,TGTGCCAGCAGTTTAGGGAGCGAGGTAAATGAGCAGTTCTTC
TRBV9,-,TRBD1,TRBJ2-7,CASSVDRVAREQYF,TGTGCCAGCAGCGTGGACAGGGTAGCGAGGGAGCAGTACTTC
TRBV5-6,-,-,TRBJ1-5,CASSSQGWPQHF,TGTGCCAGCAGCTCCCAGGGTTGGCCCCAGCATTTT
TRBV5-1,-,-,TRBJ2-3,CASSLKLADTQYF,TGCGCCAGCAGCTTGAAGCTTGCGGATACGCAGTATTTT
TRBV7-7,-,-,TRBJ2-7,CASSFPPQAEAYEQYF,TGTGCTAGCAGCTTCCCACCCCAGGCGGAGGCCTACGAGCAGTACTTC
TRBV28,-,TRBD1,TRBJ2-5,CASNPDRLGETQYF,TGTGCCAGCAATCCGGACAGGTTGGGCGAGACCCAGTACTTC
TRBV4-2,-,-,TRBJ1-3,CASSQDRTPGNTIYF,TGTGCCAGCAGCCAAGATCGTACTCCTGGAAACACCATATATTTT
TRBV18,-,-,TRBJ1-1,CASSPVRDTEAFF,TGTGCCAGCTCACCAGTGAGGGACACTGAAGCTTTCTTT
TRBV27,-,TRBD2,TRBJ2-7,CASTSSGTAEQYF,TGTGCCAGCACGTCTAGCGGGACTGCCGAGCAGTACTTC
TRBV7-2,once,TRBD1,TRBJ1-2,CASSLTGAYGYTF,TGTGCCAGCAGCTTAACAGGGGCCTATGGCTACACCTTC
TRBV5-1,-,-,TRBJ1-1,CASSLEISGLGTEAFF,TGCGCCAGCAGCTTGGAAATAAGCGGGTTGGGCACTGAAGCTTTCTTT
TRBV9,-,TRBD1,TRBJ1-2,CASSEGQYYGYTF,TGTGCCAGCAGCGAGGGACAGTATTATGGCTACACCTTC
TRBV4-1,-,-,TRBJ2-2,CASSQGFLPGELFF,TGCGCCAGCAGCCAAGGTTTCTTGCCCGGGGAGCTGTTTTTT
TRBV5-1,-,-,TRBJ2-5,CASSPTLPSETQYF,TGCGCCAGCAGCCCTACCCTGCCTTCGGAGACCCAGTACTTC
TRBV29-1,-,-,TRBJ1-1,CSVAGFSGKNTEAFF,TGCAGCGTTGCTGGTTTTTCGGGCAAGAACACTGAAGCTTTCTTT
TRBV30,-,-,TRBJ1-6,CAWHLSVGNSPLHF,TGTGCCTGGCATCTTTCCGTCGGTAATTCACCCCTCCACTTT
TRBV11-2,-,TRBD2,TRBJ2-3,CASSRMTSGRTDTQYF,TGTGCCAGCAGCCGGATGACTAGCGGGAGGACAGATACGCAGTATTTT
TRBV6-1,-,TRBD1,TRBJ1-5,CASSEMTGGWGQPQHF,TGTGCCAGCAGTGAAATGACAGGGGGCTGGGGACAGCCCCAGCATTTT
TRBV6-5,-,-,TRBJ1-3,CASSYRPVSGNTIYF,TGTGCCAGCAGTTACCGACCCGTCTCTGGAAACACCATATATTTT
TRBV30,-,TRBD2,TRBJ2-1,CACKRERSNEQFF,TGTGCCTGCAAGCGGGAACGGAGCAATGAGCAGTTCTTC
TRBV4-2,-,-,TRBJ2-1,CASSQDPGRSYNEQFF,TGTGCCAGCAGCCAGGATCCGGGACGGAGCTACAATGAGCAGTTCTTC
TRBV19,-,TRBD2,TRBJ2-1,CASSAGGPVSYNEQFF,TGTGCCAGTAGTGCGGGAGGGCCTGTGTCCTACAATGAGCAGTTCTTC
TRBV7-2,-,TRBD2,TRBJ2-1,CASSFPSGVYNEQFF,TGTGCCAGCAGCTTCCCTAGCGGGGTTTACAATGAGCAGTTCTTC
TRBV6-1,-,-,TRBJ1-4,CASSGGPENEKLFF,TGTGCCAGCAGTGGTGGCCCGGAAAATGAAAAACTGTTTTTT
TRBV10-3,-,TRBD1,TRBJ1-2,CAIKGARGHGYTF,TGTGCCATCAAGGGGGCCAGGGGGCATGGCTACACCTTC
TRBV5-1,-,TRBD1,TRBJ1-1,CASNDADRVYTEAFF,TGCGCCAGCAATGATGCGGACAGGGTGTACACTGAAGCTTTCTTT
TRBV5-5,-,TRBD1,TRBJ1-4,CASSPGQGARTNEKLFF,TGTGCCAGCAGCCCGGGACAGGGGGCTCGTACTAATGAAAAACTGTTTTTT
TRBV19,-,-,TRBJ1-5,CASSIGGSNQPQHF,TGTGCCAGTAGTATAGGGGGAAGCAATCAGCCCCAGCATTTT
TRBV7-2,-,TRBD2,TRBJ2-5,CASSSGLAGGRSETQYF,TGTGCCAGCAGCTCAGGACTAGCGGGGGGGCGATCGGAGACCCAGTACTTC
TRBV6-1,-,-,TRBJ2-7,CASSEAAGISSYEQYF,TGTGCCAGCAGTGAAGCGGCGGGGATTAGCTCCTACGAGCAGTACTTC
TRBV7-9,-,-,TRBJ1-6,CASSLGSTLSNSPLHF,TGTGCCAGCAGCTTAGGCTCTACTCTCTCGAATTCACCCCTCCACTTT
TRBV5-1,few,-,TRBJ1-4,CASSAGGTNEKLFF,TGCGCCAGCAGTGCCGGAGGGACTAATGAAAAACTGTTTTTT
TRBV6-5,-,TRBD2,TRBJ2-2,CASSYRLAGTGELFF,TGTGCCAGCAGTTACCGACTAGCGGGAACCGGGGAGCTGTTTTTT
TRBV2,-,-,TRBJ2-6,CASWGRFEGAGANVLTF,TGTGCCAGCTGGGGCAGGTTCGAGGGGGCTGGGGCCAACGTCCTGACTTTC
TRBV27,-,-,TRBJ1-2,CASSFGGGRNYGYTF,TGTGCCAGCAGTTTTGGAGGAGGACGGAACTATGGCTACACCTTC
TRBV28,few,TRBD1,TRBJ2-7,CASERTGNYEQYF,TGTGCCAGCGAAAGGACAGGGAACTACGAGCAGTACTTC
TRBV5-5,-,-,TRBJ2-3,CASSLPLETDTQYF,TGTGCCAGCAGCTTACCTCTAGAAACAGATACGCAGTATTTT
TRBV19,-,TRBD1,TRBJ1-5,CASSIPGQSNQPQHF,TGTGCCAGTAGTATACCGGGACAGTCTAATCAGCCCCAGCATTTT
TRBV19,-,-,TRBJ1-5,CASSTTRNQPQHF,TGTGCCAGTAGTACCACTCGAAATCAGCCCCAGCATTTT
TRBV6-1,-,TRBD2,TRBJ2-5,CASSVEREAGTQYF,TGTGCCAGCAGTGTTGAGCGGGAGGCGGGGACCCAGTACTTC
TRBV5-1,-,-,TRBJ1-4,CASSLEVPNEKLFF,TGCGCCAGCAGCTTAGAGGTACCTAATGAAAAACTGTTTTTT
TRBV7-2,-,-,TRBJ1-3,CASSLGRSSGNTIYF,TGTGCCAGCAGCTTGGGCCGAAGCTCTGGAAACACCATATATTTT
TRBV2,-,TRBD1,TRBJ1-2,CASRLGQGNYGYTF,TGTGCCAGCAGACTGGGACAGGGTAACTATGGCTACACCTTC
TRBV7-8,-,-,TRBJ1-4,CASSLGGASPEKLFF,TGTGCCAGCAGCTTAGGAGGGGCGAGCCCGGAAAAACTGTTTTTT
TRBV19,few,-,TRBJ1-1,CASSIERIPFF,TGTGCCAGTAGTATCGAGAGGATTCCTTTCTTT
TRBV2,-,-,TRBJ1-2,CASSEQGSEYGYTF,TGTGCCAGCAGTGAACAGGGTTCGGAGTATGGCTACACCTTC
TRBV2,once,TRBD1,TRBJ1-1,CASSLQGETEAFF,TGTGCCAGCAGCCTCCAGGGGGAGACTGAAGCTTTCTTT